The entry that follows covers one TCR beta chain sequence. Its antigen is currently not known. Base qualities are missing; no much larger clone stands one base away. Other nucleotide sequences in the sample specify the same CDR3. The Qiagen DNeasy kit was used to extract genomic DNA both from unsorted PBMCs and from the negatively selected CD4+ and CD8+ fractions. Amplification of TCR beta CDR3 regions was done by immunoSEQ multiplex PCR with primers that anneal to V and J segments. A synthetic immune receptor repertoire was used to minimize amplification bias, and any residual bias was removed computationally once sequencing was done. The paper's processing steps were these. Repertoire diversity was quantified as the Shannon entropy index using custom Python scripts. The unsorted, CD4+ and CD8+ repertoires were each analyzed separately, with the exception of combined analyses, where CD4+ and CD8+ sequences were merged in silico. Clonal expansion was defined as at least a 2-fold frequency increase after treatment relative to C1D1, with a pseudocount of 0.5 for undetected baseline clones. Clones with 0 or 1 copy at C1D1 were classified as singleton clones, and clones with 2 or more copies were classified as non-singleton clones. Clones expanded in unsorted samples were annotated as CD4+, CD8+ or unknown by matching protein sequences in sorted samples from the same patient. Wilcoxon tests on paired samples were used to test diversity changes from C1D1 to C4D1. TCRdb obtained this table from immuneACCESS and retained in-frame rearrangements with V and J assigned. These tables miss some clones; where compared with another copy, unresolved V genes account for less than half of the shortfall, and the remainder is unexplained. V and J calls and clone size come straight from that table; D and trimming were deduced from the DNA. The sample data list roughly 92,000 clones, and roughly 90% of these were observed just once. The ten top clones hold less than 3.5% of the sample.

This sample is part of a study of PD-1 blockade in classical Hodgkin lymphoma (dated by TCRdb to about 2020). Broadly, across the study: Nivolumab dosing was 3 mg/kg intravenously every 2 weeks, continuing until either disease progression or unacceptable toxicity. A peripheral blood immune signature of response to PD-1 blockade in classical Hodgkin lymphoma was defined using TCR beta sequencing and CyTOF. Overall study results and their limits: Baseline TCR diversity was reported to be lower in newly diagnosed patients than in healthy donors, and even lower in relapsed/refractory patients. Trial patients with a complete response had baseline diversity similar to that of newly diagnosed patients, while partial responders and progressors had significantly lower diversity. A significant rise by C4D1 was seen in CD4+ but not CD8+ TCR diversity (p=0.0027 vs p=0.16), with the rise being most apparent in complete responders (p=0.02). Lower diversity was observed in patients in whom nivolumab was started less than 1 year after ASCT, and these patients were excluded from later analyses so that confounding by immune reconstitution would be avoided. The study was limited to a single clinical trial cohort, and causes of repertoire differences, possibly disease activity or prior therapy, remained undefined.

What this sample's time point label stands for: cycle 1 day 1 (C1D1), immediately before nivolumab initiation. Relapse after autologous stem cell transplantation had occurred in all trial patients, and cohorts A, B and C were distinguished by prior brentuximab vedotin exposure. The trial cohort comprised a few dozen patients with relapsed/refractory classical Hodgkin lymphoma whose best overall responses were complete response, partial response or progressive disease. Single-agent nivolumab was administered to trial patients in the multi-cohort phase II CheckMate 205 trial. An independent review committee assessed best overall response by applying the 2007 International Working Group response criteria. Trial PBMCs were obtained immediately prior to nivolumab initiation (C1D1) and on therapy at cycle 2 day 1 and cycle 4 day 1. Peripheral blood was collected in 8 mL Vacutainer Cell Preparation Tubes, from which PBMCs were isolated by centrifugation and then cryopreserved.

CDR3 length: 12 amino acids, cysteine to phenylalanine. CDR3 DNA is the only sequence kept; it has 36 bases, read in frame from the first base. The germline V gene (reference sequence) specifies SEHNR as CDR1 and FQNEAQ as CDR2. V is shortened by 1 base, J by 1 base, and the region joining them spans 2 bases. Sequencing was performed on peripheral blood mononuclear cells (PBMCs), taken at baseline. The clonotype comes from a human donor with classical Hodgkin lymphoma. The V and J genes are TRBV7-9 and TRBJ2-7; no D gene call is confident. The CDR3 protein: CASSLVSYEQYF. The nucleotides are TGTGCCAGCAGCTTAGTATCCTACGAGCAGTACTTC.